The T cell receptor beta chain described here comes from a study of CD8 T cells in ankylosing spondylitis. There are a few counts of this clonotype. TCRdb analysed the 5' RACE reads with MiXCR anew, one entry per CDR3 protein. The table shows around 130,000 distinct CDR3 sequences, with over 7% occurring only once. The sequence came from a male donor with ankylosing spondylitis or in good health (not recorded which). Sequencing used blood, either unsorted or a sorted T cell fraction (not recorded which).

For the CDR3, the DNA is TGCGCCAGCAGCTCCGGGGGGACACCCACCGTACGAAACACCGGGGAGCTGTTTTTT. Translation: CASSSGGTPTVRNTGELFF. The V and J genes are TRBV5-1 and TRBJ2-2; D might be TRBD2 (7 bases). Germline V gene data show CDR1 as SGHRS and CDR2 as YFSETQ. V was cut by 3 bases and J by 2 bases, with 23 bases left in between. CDR3 length equals 19 residues.